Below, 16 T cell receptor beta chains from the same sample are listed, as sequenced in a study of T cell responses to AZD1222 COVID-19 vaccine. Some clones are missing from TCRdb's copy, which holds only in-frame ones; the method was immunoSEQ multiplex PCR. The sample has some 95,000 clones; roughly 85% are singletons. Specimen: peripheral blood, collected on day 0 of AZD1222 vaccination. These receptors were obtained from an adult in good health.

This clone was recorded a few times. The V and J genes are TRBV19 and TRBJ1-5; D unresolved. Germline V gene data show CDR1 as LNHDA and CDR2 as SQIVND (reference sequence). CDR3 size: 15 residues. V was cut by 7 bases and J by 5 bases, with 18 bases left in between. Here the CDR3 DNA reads TGTGCCAGTACGCGCATAGAGGGTGGGGATCAGCCCCAGCATTTT. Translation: CASTRIEGGDQPQHF.

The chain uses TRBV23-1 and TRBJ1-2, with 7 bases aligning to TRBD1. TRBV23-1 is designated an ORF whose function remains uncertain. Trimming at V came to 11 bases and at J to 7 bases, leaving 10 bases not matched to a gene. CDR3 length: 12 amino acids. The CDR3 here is CALRDRVTGYTF. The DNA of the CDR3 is TGCGCCCTACGCGACAGGGTCACTGGCTACACCTTC.

CDR3 nucleotides: TGTGCCACCAGCAGAGTCGGGGGCATGGGGGAAAAACTGTTTTTT. Residues: CATSRVGGMGEKLFF. This chain links TRBV15 with TRBJ1-4; the D gene is possibly TRBD1 (6 bases). The CDR3 runs to 15 residues. Deletions cut 1 base from V and 8 bases from J, with 14 bases between. Germline V gene sequence: CDR1 LNHNV, CDR2 YYDKDF (reference sequence).

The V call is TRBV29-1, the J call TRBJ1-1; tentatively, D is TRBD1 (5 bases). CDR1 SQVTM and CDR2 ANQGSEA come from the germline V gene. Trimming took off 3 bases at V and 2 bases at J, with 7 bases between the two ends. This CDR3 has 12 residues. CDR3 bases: TGCAGCGTTGAGGGGGGAAACACTGAAGCTTTCTTT. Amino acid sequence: CSVEGGNTEAFF.

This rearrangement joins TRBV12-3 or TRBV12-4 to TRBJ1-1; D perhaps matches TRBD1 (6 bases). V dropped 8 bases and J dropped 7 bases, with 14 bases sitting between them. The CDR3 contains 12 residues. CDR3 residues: CASLQGGVEAFF. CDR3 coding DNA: TGTGCCAGCCTGCAAGGGGGTGTTGAAGCTTTCTTT.

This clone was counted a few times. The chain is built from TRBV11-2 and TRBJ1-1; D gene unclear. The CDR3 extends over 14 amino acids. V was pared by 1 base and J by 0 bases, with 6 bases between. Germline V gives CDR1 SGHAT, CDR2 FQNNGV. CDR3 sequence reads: CASSLGLMNTEAFF. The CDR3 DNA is TGTGCCAGCAGCTTAGGGCTGATGAACACTGAAGCTTTCTTT.

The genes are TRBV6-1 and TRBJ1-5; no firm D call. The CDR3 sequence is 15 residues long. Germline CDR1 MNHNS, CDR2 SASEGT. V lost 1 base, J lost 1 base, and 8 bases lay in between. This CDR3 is CASSEGRISNQPQHF. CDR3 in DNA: TGTGCCAGCAGTGAAGGGCGGATAAGCAATCAGCCCCAGCATTTT.

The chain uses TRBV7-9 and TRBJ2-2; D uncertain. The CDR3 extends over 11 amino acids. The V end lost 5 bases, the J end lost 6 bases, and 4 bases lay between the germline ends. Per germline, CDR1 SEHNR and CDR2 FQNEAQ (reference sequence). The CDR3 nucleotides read TGTGCCAGCAGCCCCCCCGGGGAGCTGTTTTTT. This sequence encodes CASSPPGELFF.

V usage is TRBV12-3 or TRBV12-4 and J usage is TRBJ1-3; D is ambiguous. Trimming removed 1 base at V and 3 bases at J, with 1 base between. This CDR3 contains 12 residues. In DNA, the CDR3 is TGTGCCAGCAGTTTAGGTGGAAACACCATATATTTT. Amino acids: CASSLGGNTIYF.

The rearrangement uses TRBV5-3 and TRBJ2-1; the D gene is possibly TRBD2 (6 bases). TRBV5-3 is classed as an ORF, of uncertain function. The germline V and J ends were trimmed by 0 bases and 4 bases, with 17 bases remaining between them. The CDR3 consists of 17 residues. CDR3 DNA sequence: TGTGCCAGAAGCTTGGCAAGACTAGTTAGCCGATACAATGAGCAGTTCTTC. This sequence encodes CARSLARLVSRYNEQFF.

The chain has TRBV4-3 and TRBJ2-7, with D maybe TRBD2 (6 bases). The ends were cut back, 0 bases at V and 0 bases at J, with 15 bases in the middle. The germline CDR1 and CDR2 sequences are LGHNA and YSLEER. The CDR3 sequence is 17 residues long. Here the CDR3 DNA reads TGCGCCAGCAGCCAAGAGGGGGGATCTTCGAGCTCCTACGAGCAGTACTTC. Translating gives CASSQEGGSSSSYEQYF.

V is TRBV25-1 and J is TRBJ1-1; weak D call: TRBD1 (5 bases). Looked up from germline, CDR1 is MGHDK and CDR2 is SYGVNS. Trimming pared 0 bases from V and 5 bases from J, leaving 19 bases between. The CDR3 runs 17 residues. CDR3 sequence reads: CASSEYIYATGETEAFF. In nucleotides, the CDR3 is TGTGCCAGCAGTGAATATATATACGCCACAGGAGAGACTGAAGCTTTCTTT.

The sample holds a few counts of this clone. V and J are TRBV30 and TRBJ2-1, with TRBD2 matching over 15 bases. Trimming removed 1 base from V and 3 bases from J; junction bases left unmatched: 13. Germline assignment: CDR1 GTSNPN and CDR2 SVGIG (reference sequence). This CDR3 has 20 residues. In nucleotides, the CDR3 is TGTGCCTGGAGTGGGGGGACTAGCGGGAGGTCCCGAGGGTTCTACAATGAGCAGTTCTTC. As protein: CAWSGGTSGRSRGFYNEQFF.

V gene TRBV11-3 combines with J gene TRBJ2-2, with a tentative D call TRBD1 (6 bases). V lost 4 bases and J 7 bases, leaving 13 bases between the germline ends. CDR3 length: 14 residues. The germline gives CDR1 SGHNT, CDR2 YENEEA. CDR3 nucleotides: TGTGCCAGCAGCTATGGGGACAAAATCGGGGAGCTGTTTTTT. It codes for CASSYGDKIGELFF.

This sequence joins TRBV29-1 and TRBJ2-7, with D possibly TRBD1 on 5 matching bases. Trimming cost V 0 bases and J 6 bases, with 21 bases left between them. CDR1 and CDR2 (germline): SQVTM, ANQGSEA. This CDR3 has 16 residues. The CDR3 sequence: CSVEDLWPQGSGEQYF. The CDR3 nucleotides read TGCAGCGTTGAAGATCTGTGGCCGCAGGGATCGGGCGAGCAGTACTTC.

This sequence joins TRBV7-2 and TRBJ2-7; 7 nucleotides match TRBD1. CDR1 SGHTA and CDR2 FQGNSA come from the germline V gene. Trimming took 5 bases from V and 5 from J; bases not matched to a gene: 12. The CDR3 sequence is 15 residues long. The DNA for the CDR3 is TGTGCCAGCAGCCGGGCCGGGACAGTCCAGGACGAGCAGTACTTC. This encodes CASSRAGTVQDEQYF.